The 10 T cell receptor beta chains in this list originate from one sample, sequenced in a study of blood T cell repertoires in COVID-19. Some clones are missing from TCRdb's copy, which holds only in-frame ones; the method was immunoSEQ multiplex PCR. The data contain roughly 50,000 clones, 70% to 90% of them seen just once; the ten biggest clones take up 12%. The source material was peripheral blood. All receptors come from a man between 65 and 85 years old with active COVID-19.

This chain uses TRBV19 with TRBJ1-2; 7 bases fit TRBD1. CDR3 length: 12 residues. Germline V gene data show CDR1 as LNHDA and CDR2 as SQIVND (reference sequence). V lost 5 bases to trimming and J lost 5 bases; unmatched junction nucleotides: 2. The CDR3 DNA reads TGTGCCAGTAGTCGACAGGGATATGGCTACACCTTC. Its protein is CASSRQGYGYTF. The variable domain in full, with the rest retrieved from reference TRBV19 and TRBJ1-2, is DGGITQSPKYLFRKEGQNVTLSCEQNLNHDAMYWYRQDPGQGLRLIYYSQIVNDFQKGDIAEGYSVSREKKESFPLTVTSAQKNPTAFYLCASSRQGYGYTFGSGTRLTVV.

This clone appeared a single time. This chain links TRBV6-5 with TRBJ2-2; D not resolved. This CDR3 has 16 residues. Deletions cut 2 bases from V and 4 bases from J, with 14 bases between. Germline CDR1 is MNHEY and CDR2 is SVGAGI. CDR3 coding DNA: TGTGCCAGCAGTTACGAGACCCGGAGTGGCACCGGGGAGCTGTTTTTT. Translated, it gives CASSYETRSGTGELFF.

This chain links TRBV12-5 with TRBJ2-1; 7 bases align to TRBD2. Germline V CDR1 and CDR2: LGHNT, FRNRAP. V lost 7 bases, J lost 3 bases, and 9 bases stayed unmatched. The CDR3 has 15 residues. DNA for the CDR3: TGTGCTAGTGTTCCCAGAGGGGAGGGCTACAATGAGCAGTTCTTC. Translated, it gives CASVPRGEGYNEQFF.

This clone was seen only once. The V call is TRBV21-1, the J call TRBJ2-7; the DNA was not compared with TRBD2, the D call given in the table. TRBV21-1 constitutes a pseudogene. The CDR3 is 17 amino acids. The CDR3, as DNA: TGTGCCAGCAGCAAAGGAGGAGGGGAAGGAGGGTCCTACGAGCAGTACTTC. Amino acid sequence: CASSKGGGEGGSYEQYF.

J is TRBJ2-1 and V is TRBV6-5, with D maybe TRBD2 (5 bases). Germline values: CDR1 MNHEY, CDR2 SVGAGI. Trimming left V 6 bases short and J 4 bases short, with 13 bases between. The CDR3 runs to 14 residues. CDR3 region: CASRTSDWYNEQFF. Written as DNA, the CDR3 is TGTGCCAGCAGGACTTCGGACTGGTACAATGAGCAGTTCTTC.

Here the CDR3 reads CASSWRGSPLHF. The DNA of the CDR3 is TGTGCCAGCAGCTGGAGGGGCTCACCCCTCCACTTT. V usage is TRBV7-2 and J usage is TRBJ1-6; a possible D gene is TRBD1 (5 bases). The V gene's germline CDR1 is SGHTA and CDR2 FQGNSA. V gave up 4 bases and J gave up 10 bases, with 8 bases separating them. The CDR3 extends over 12 amino acids. Together with reference TRBV7-2 and TRBJ1-6, the CDR3 gives the full variable domain: GAGVSQSPSNKVTEKGKDVELRCDPISGHTALYWYRQSLGQGLEFLIYFQGNSAPDKSGLPSDRFSAERTGGSVSTLTIQRTQQEDSAVYLCASSWRGSPLHFGNGTRLTVT.

The chain recombines TRBV7-2 with TRBJ1-2; TRBD1 aligns across 7 bases. The CDR3 runs 14 residues. J was trimmed by 8 bases and V by 5 bases; bases with no gene match: 11. The germline gives CDR1 SGHTA, CDR2 FQGNSA. CDR3 residues: CASSPEQGMSGYTF. The CDR3 DNA sequence: TGTGCCAGCAGCCCCGAACAGGGGATGAGCGGCTACACCTTC.

This clone was picked up one time. This sequence joins TRBV5-8 and TRBJ2-3; D may be TRBD2 (6 bases). The V and J ends lost 6 bases and 3 bases respectively, with 17 bases between them. The germline V gene has CDR1 SGHTS and CDR2 YDEGEE. This CDR3 spans 15 amino acids. CDR3 coding DNA: TGTGCCAGCACCCTTGGGGGGAGCGGGACAGATACGCAGTATTTT. It is translated as CASTLGGSGTDTQYF.

The V call is TRBV15, the J call TRBJ1-4; TRBD1 aligns across 8 bases. This CDR3 region has 16 residues. In germline, CDR1 is LNHNV, CDR2 YYDKDF (reference sequence). V shed 3 bases, J shed 4 bases, and the junction held 7 bases outside the gene matches. CDR3 residues: CATSRTGTGLNEKLFF. In DNA form, the CDR3 reads TGTGCCACCAGCAGGACAGGGACAGGACTTAATGAAAAACTGTTTTTT.

This clone has a single count. As DNA, the CDR3 is TGTGCCAGCTCACCGTCTAGCGGGGTGCCCCGAGGGACGCAGTATTTT. Translation: CASSPSSGVPRGTQYF. The chain employs TRBV18 and TRBJ2-3, with 9 bases matching TRBD2. This CDR3 region has 16 residues. Trimming removed 3 bases from V and 9 bases from J; junction bases left unmatched: 13. Germline V lookup: CDR1 KGHSH, CDR2 LQKENI. Looking up the rest from reference TRBV18 and TRBJ2-3 gives the full variable domain: NAGVMQNPRHLVRRRGQEARLRCSPMKGHSHVYWYRQLPEEGLKFMVYLQKENIIDESGMPKERFSAEFPKEGPSILRIQQVVRGDSAAYFCASSPSSGVPRGTQYFGPGTRLTVL.